This T cell receptor beta chain came from a study of T cell responses to AZD1222 COVID-19 vaccine listed by TCRdb under 2021. General notes on the study: TCR sequencing covered more than 230 trial participants: 200 to 220 given two doses of AZD1222 and 26 given two doses of MenACWY control vaccine. Trial participants were enrolled by age into subgroups of 18-55, 56-69 and 70-plus years, and around 150, 29 and 61 TCR-sequenced participants, respectively, were included in these subgroups. Findings and caveats that apply to the study as a whole: Most participants were white British and females outnumbered males, and the authors suggested that clonal diversity may have been underestimated. Nearly half of unique spike-specific TCRs reportedly recognized epitopes outside regions mutated in the B.1.351 and B.1.1.7 variants. In the small 56-69-year group, the increase in depth fell short of significance, most likely because of low power. Conclusions about previously exposed vaccinees are limited because only five or six AZD1222 recipients were SARS-CoV-2 seropositive at baseline. After two AZD1222 doses, spike-specific TCR breadth and depth were significantly higher than at day 0 and than in MenACWY recipients. The whole spike protein was spanned by vaccine-associated CD4 TCRs, and dominant responses were seen in regions 160-218 and 743-854. Because no day 14 peak-response samples were available, repertoires were characterized only after the peak T cell response.

The time point label for this specimen denotes: about 28 days (+/-7) after the second vaccine dose. Because spike-specific TCR depth and breadth did not differ between the two schedules, AZD1222 recipients who got a second dose at roughly 4 weeks were pooled with those who got a second dose at roughly 12 weeks. Vaccinee samples were obtained from the UK trials COV001 and COV002, which included a single-blind randomized controlled phase 2/3 trial of AZD1222 (ChAdOx1 nCoV-19) in healthy adults. For TCRbeta chain sequencing, PBMC samples from trial participants were taken at day 0 and at day 28 after the second dose. Concerning this clone: Its recognized antigen is unknown. Base qualities were left out, and no much larger clone turns up one base away.

Counted from cysteine to phenylalanine, this CDR3 has 15 amino acids. This entry keeps only the CDR3 DNA: 45 bases, framed from base 1. Sequences LNHDA (CDR1) and SQIVND (CDR2) are obtained from the germline V gene (reference sequence). The V and J ends are trimmed by 1 base and 0 bases, leaving 10 bases between them. The CDR3 regions of human TCRbeta chains were analyzed by immunosequencing. In the original analysis: Repertoire TCRs were checked for matches against a reference library of SARS-CoV-2-specific TCRs that had been generated using the MIRA antigen-specificity platform. Breadth was defined as the fraction of unique TCRs that were SARS-CoV-2-associated. Depth was defined as the fraction of total T cells that were SARS-CoV-2-associated. Using the MIRA data, each spike-specific TCR was assigned both to the spike region to which the TCR was reactive and to a CD4 or CD8 class. Log10-transformed breadth and depth values were compared by one-way ANOVA with Sidak's multiple comparisons tests. Drawn from immuneACCESS, this table holds only the in-frame rearrangements with V and J called that TCRdb kept. Clones are partly lost; checked studies trace under half to an unresolved V gene and leave the rest unexplained. That table gives V, J and clone size, and the DNA gave D and trimming. Recorded for this sample are 90,000 to 100,000 clones; 85% of them occurred a single time. The ten most abundant clones make up 4.5% of the sample.

The receptor chain draws on TRBV19 and TRBJ2-7; the D gene assignment is perhaps TRBD1 or TRBD2, with each matching 6 bases. The TCR was taken from an adult who received the AZD1222 COVID-19 vaccine. The sequencing used peripheral blood, collected 28 days after the second AZD1222 dose. The CDR3 region: CASSIGGDNSYEQYF. The DNA sequence reads TGTGCCAGTAGTATAGGGGGGGACAACTCCTACGAGCAGTACTTC. The CDR3, completed at both ends by the reference TRBV19 and TRBJ2-7 genes, gives the full variable domain DGGITQSPKYLFRKEGQNVTLSCEQNLNHDAMYWYRQDPGQGLRLIYYSQIVNDFQKGDIAEGYSVSREKKESFPLTVTSAQKNPTAFYLCASSIGGDNSYEQYFGPGTRLTVT.